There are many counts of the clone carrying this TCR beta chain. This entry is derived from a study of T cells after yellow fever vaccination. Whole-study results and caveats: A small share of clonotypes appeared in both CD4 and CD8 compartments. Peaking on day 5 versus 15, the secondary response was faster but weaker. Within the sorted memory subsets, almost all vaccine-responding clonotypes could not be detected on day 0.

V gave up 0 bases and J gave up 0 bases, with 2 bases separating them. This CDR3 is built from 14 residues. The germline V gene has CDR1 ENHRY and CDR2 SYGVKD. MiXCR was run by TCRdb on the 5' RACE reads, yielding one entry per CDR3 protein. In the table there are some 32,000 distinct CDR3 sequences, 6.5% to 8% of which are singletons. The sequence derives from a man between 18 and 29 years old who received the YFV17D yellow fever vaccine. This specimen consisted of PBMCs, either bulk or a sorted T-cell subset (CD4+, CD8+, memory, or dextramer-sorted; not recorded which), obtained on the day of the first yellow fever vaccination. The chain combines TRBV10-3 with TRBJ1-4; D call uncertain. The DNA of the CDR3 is TGTGCCATCAGTGAGTCAGCAACTAATGAAAAACTGTTTTTT. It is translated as CAISESATNEKLFF.